This TCR beta chain was sequenced for a study of T cell changes during pregnancy in multiple sclerosis (dated by TCRdb to the late 2010s). For the study in its entirety: The study looked at changes in the T cell repertoire across pregnancy in women with multiple sclerosis.

The method was the immunoSEQ multiplex PCR assay. Held by TCRdb, this immuneACCESS table contains in-frame sequences only and omits some clones. Under half of the omission traces to an unresolved V gene where checked; the cause of the rest is unknown. This sample comprises approximately 100,000 clones, about 90% of them detected only once. Together, the top ten hold 2.5% to 3.5% of the sample. For this clone: No antigen is known for it. No base quality values were provided; no much bigger clone lies one nucleotide off.

Reading the germline V gene gives CDR1 LGHNA and CDR2 YSLEER. From the cysteine through the phenylalanine, the CDR3 covers 16 amino acids. Only the CDR3 DNA stays, 48 bases, in frame from base 1. At the junction V is shortened by 0 bases and J by 8 bases; bases outside the gene matches: 7. Sample: peripheral blood, taken in the second trimester of pregnancy. In this chain, TRBV4-3 is recombined with TRBJ2-1; TRBD2 matches 10 bases in the middle. The receptor comes from a female donor with multiple sclerosis, enrolled in a pregnancy study. The DNA sequence reads TGCGCCAGCAGCCAAGAGTCTAGCGGGAGAGACTATGAGCAGTTCTTC. This yields the protein CASSQESSGRDYEQFF.